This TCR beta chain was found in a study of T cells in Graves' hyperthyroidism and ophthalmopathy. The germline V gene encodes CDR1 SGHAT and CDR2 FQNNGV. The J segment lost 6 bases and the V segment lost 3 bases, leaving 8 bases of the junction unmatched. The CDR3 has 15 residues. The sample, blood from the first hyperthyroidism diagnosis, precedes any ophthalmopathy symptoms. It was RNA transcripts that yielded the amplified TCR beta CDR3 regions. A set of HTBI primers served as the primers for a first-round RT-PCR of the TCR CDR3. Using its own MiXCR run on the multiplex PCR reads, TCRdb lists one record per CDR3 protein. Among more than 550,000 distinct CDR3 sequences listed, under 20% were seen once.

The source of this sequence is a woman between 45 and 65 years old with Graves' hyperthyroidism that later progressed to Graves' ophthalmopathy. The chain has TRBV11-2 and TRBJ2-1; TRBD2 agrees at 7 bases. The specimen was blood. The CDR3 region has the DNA TGTGCCAGCAGCTTGGGAGGGGTCAGTCGCAATGAGCAGTTCTTC. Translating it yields CASSLGGVSRNEQFF.